These 18 T cell receptor beta chains were all obtained from the same sample, sequenced in a study of shared clonotypes between healthy human individuals. Measured with immunoSEQ multiplex PCR; TCRdb has only the in-frame clones, and not every one. Of around 2.1 million clones in the sample, almost 96% were seen once. The material sequenced was naive CD4+ T cells sorted from blood. The subset: CD45RA+ positively selected. The receptor set was obtained from a man aged 18 to 30 in good health.

J is TRBJ2-1 and V is TRBV29-1; D is undetermined. CDR1 and CDR2 from the germline V gene are SQVTM and ANQGSEA. Trimming took off 5 bases at V and 5 bases at J, with 19 bases between the two ends. The CDR3 spans 15 residues. The CDR3 is CSVLTPGPGNNEQFF. The DNA for the CDR3 is TGCAGCGTTTTGACCCCGGGCCCGGGTAACAATGAGCAGTTCTTC.

The rearrangement uses TRBV7-2 and TRBJ1-6; the D is unclear. From germline, CDR1 is SGHTA and CDR2 FQGNSA. Trimming stripped 1 base from V and 9 bases from J, with 10 bases between. This CDR3 is built from 14 residues. Here the CDR3 DNA reads TGTGCCAGCAGCTTAGTCCCAGGTGCTTCACCCCTCCACTTT. Translated: CASSLVPGASPLHF.

This clone was detected only a few times. The chain uses TRBV19 and TRBJ2-7; unclear D gene. In germline, CDR1 is LNHDA, CDR2 SQIVND (reference sequence). CDR3 length: 15 amino acids. V lost 0 bases to trimming and J lost 6 bases, with 15 bases between them. The DNA of the CDR3 is TGTGCCAGTAGTATAGATCTGGCTACGGGCTCCGAGCAGTACTTC. Its translation: CASSIDLATGSEQYF. Supplemented by reference TRBV19 and TRBJ2-7, the full variable domain reads DGGITQSPKYLFRKEGQNVTLSCEQNLNHDAMYWYRQDPGQGLRLIYYSQIVNDFQKGDIAEGYSVSREKKESFPLTVTSAQKNPTAFYLCASSIDLATGSEQYFGPGTRLTVT.

This chain uses TRBV6-1 with TRBJ2-7, with 7 bases lining up with TRBD1. CDR3 length: 16 amino acids. Trimming removed 4 bases from V and 0 bases from J; junction bases left unmatched: 9. Germline CDR1 is MNHNS and CDR2 is SASEGT. Here the CDR3 reads CASSAGTARSSYEQYF. The CDR3 region has the DNA TGTGCCAGCAGTGCAGGGACAGCGAGGAGCTCCTACGAGCAGTACTTC.

V is TRBV7-2 and J is TRBJ2-1; 10 bases match TRBD1. Trimming cost V 4 bases and J 4 bases; bases outside gene matches: 7. The CDR3 runs to 16 residues. The V gene's germline CDR1 is SGHTA and CDR2 FQGNSA. The chain's CDR3 is CASSSIDRGLYNEQFF. In nucleotides, the CDR3 is TGTGCCAGCAGCTCGATCGACAGGGGGCTTTACAATGAGCAGTTCTTC.

V and J are TRBV5-1 and TRBJ1-1; 9 positions agree with TRBD1. CDR3 length equals 14 residues. Germline V gene sequence: CDR1 SGHRS, CDR2 YFSETQ. After removal of 4 bases from V and 4 bases from J, the junction contained 5 bases not matched to a gene. The CDR3: CASSSGQGTTEAFF. The CDR3 bases are TGCGCCAGCAGCAGTGGACAGGGGACCACTGAAGCTTTCTTT.

The chain is built from TRBV27 and TRBJ1-2; D unresolved. Germline lookup yields CDR1 MNHEY and CDR2 SMNVEV (reference sequence). CDR3 length equals 14 residues. V dropped 0 bases and J dropped 4 bases, with 9 bases sitting between them. CDR3 residues: CASSLSGGPYGYTF. DNA for the CDR3: TGTGCCAGCAGTTTATCGGGCGGCCCCTATGGCTACACCTTC.

This clone was recorded once. V usage is TRBV2 and J usage is TRBJ1-2; D may be TRBD1 (6 bases). Germline CDR1 is SNHLY and CDR2 is FYNNEI. V was pared by 7 bases and J by 3 bases, with 9 bases between. CDR3 length equals 12 residues. The CDR3 protein is CASNREDYGYTF. The CDR3 DNA sequence: TGTGCCAGCAACAGGGAGGACTATGGCTACACCTTC.

This chain joins TRBV18 and TRBJ2-3; either TRBD1 or TRBD2 may supply D (5 bases each). V was pared by 5 bases and J by 3 bases, with 18 bases between. Germline assignment: CDR1 KGHSH and CDR2 LQKENI. This CDR3 has 16 residues. DNA for the CDR3: TGTGCCAGCTCATCAACCGTGGGGGATCTAACAGATACGCAGTATTTT. This sequence encodes CASSSTVGDLTDTQYF.

The CDR3 DNA follows: TGTGCCAGCAGCGTCGGACAGGCCAGGGAGCAGTACTTC. The encoded protein is CASSVGQAREQYF. The chain recombines TRBV9 with TRBJ2-7, with TRBD1 matching 7 bases. This CDR3 contains 13 residues. Germline lookup yields CDR1 SGDLS and CDR2 YYNGEE. J gave up 7 bases and V 2 bases, and 6 bases lay outside the gene matches.

This clone showed up just once. The rearrangement links TRBV30 to TRBJ1-5, with D unclear. Germline loops: CDR1 GTSNPN, CDR2 SVGIG (reference sequence). The CDR3 contains 12 residues. The germline V and J ends were trimmed by 5 bases and 3 bases, with 8 bases remaining between them. The CDR3 region is CAWGRDNQPQHF. CDR3 DNA: TGTGCCTGGGGACGGGACAATCAGCCCCAGCATTTT. Combining the CDR3 with reference TRBV30 and TRBJ1-5 gives the whole variable domain SQTIHQWPATLVQPVGSPLSLECTVEGTSNPNLYWYRQAAGRGLQLLFYSVGIGQISSEVPQNLSASRPQDRQFILSSKKLLLSDSGFYLCAWGRDNQPQHFGDGTRLSIL.

In this sample, this clone turned up once. This chain uses TRBV2 with TRBJ2-3, with TRBD2 matching over 8 bases. Germline V gene sequence: CDR1 SNHLY, CDR2 FYNNEI. V lost 4 bases and J lost 7; bases outside the gene matches: 10. The CDR3 contains 15 residues. CDR3 DNA sequence: TGTGCCAGCAGTGTTTTCAGCGGGGGAATAAATACGCAGTATTTT. Its protein product is CASSVFSGGINTQYF. Looking up the rest from reference TRBV2 and TRBJ2-3 gives the full variable domain: EPEVTQTPSHQVTQMGQEVILRCVPISNHLYFYWYRQILGQKVEFLVSFYNNEISEKSEIFDDQFSVERPDGSNFTLKIRSTKLEDSAMYFCASSVFSGGINTQYFGPGTRLTVL.

CDR3: CASEGPGGTDTQYF. CDR3 nucleotides: TGTGCCAGCGAAGGGCCCGGGGGGACAGATACGCAGTATTTT. This sequence joins TRBV9 and TRBJ2-3, with TRBD2 matching over 7 bases. The V gene's germline CDR1 is SGDLS and CDR2 YYNGEE. The CDR3 contains 14 residues. The V segment lost 7 bases and the J segment 3 bases; nucleotides outside the gene matches: 8.

The chain is built from TRBV11-2 and TRBJ1-3; D is uncertain. Germline lookup yields CDR1 SGHAT and CDR2 FQNNGV. The CDR3 consists of 15 residues. V shed 5 bases and J shed 0 bases, with 11 bases lying between them. CDR3 coding DNA: TGTGCCAGCAGCCGTGACGGAGTCTCTGGAAACACCATATATTTT. As protein: CASSRDGVSGNTIYF.

With regard to this clone: Other DNA sequences within the sample encode an identical CDR3. DNA of the CDR3: TGCGCCAGCAGCTTGGTTGGTTCAGATACGCAGTATTTT. Amino acid sequence: CASSLVGSDTQYF. The chain recombines TRBV5-1 with TRBJ2-3, with unresolved D. Germline loops: CDR1 SGHRS, CDR2 YFSETQ. V was clipped by 0 bases and J by 4 bases, with 6 bases between them. The CDR3 covers 13 residues.

This chain connects TRBV4-2 to TRBJ2-1, with unresolved D. The CDR3 sequence is 11 residues long. The V end lost 2 bases, the J end lost 8 bases, and 4 bases lay between the germline ends. Looked up from germline, CDR1 is LGHNA and CDR2 is YNFKEQ. The DNA for the CDR3 is TGTGCCAGCAGCCAATTCGATGAGCAGTTCTTC. Translated, it gives CASSQFDEQFF.

The chain recombines TRBV5-1 with TRBJ1-1; D remains ambiguous. The CDR3 sequence is 14 residues long. Germline V gene lookup returns CDR1 SGHRS and CDR2 YFSETQ. Trimming shortened V by 4 bases and J by 1 base, and 11 bases separated the two germline ends. The CDR3 region is CASSDQTGNTEAFF. CDR3 sequence (DNA): TGCGCCAGCAGCGACCAGACCGGGAACACTGAAGCTTTCTTT.

This chain connects TRBV7-2 to TRBJ2-3, with D hard to call. The CDR3 is 13 amino acids. Germline values: CDR1 SGHTA, CDR2 FQGNSA. V lost 2 bases, J lost 4 bases, and 7 bases lay in between. The CDR3 DNA follows: TGTGCCAGCAGCTTATTTAGTGCAGATACGCAGTATTTT. This translates into CASSLFSADTQYF.